This TCR beta chain derives from a study of T cell responses to AZD1222 COVID-19 vaccine. Study background: Combined were second doses at about 4 or about 12 weeks.

V was trimmed by 3 bases and J by 8 bases, leaving 8 bases between them. This CDR3 comprises 12 residues. Only in-frame clones appear in the TCRdb table, and some are missing; sequencing was by immunoSEQ multiplex PCR. Of roughly 110,000 clones listed, about 89% are singletons. This sequence originates from an adult in good health. The V and J genes are TRBV12-3 or TRBV12-4 and TRBJ2-1, with D maybe TRBD2 (5 bases). Material: peripheral blood, obtained on day 0 of AZD1222 vaccination. The CDR3 DNA follows: TGTGCCAGCAGTTTTCTAGCAGATGAGCAGTTCTTC. This gives the protein CASSFLADEQFF.